One sample yielded the 29 T cell receptor beta chains listed below, sequenced in a study of pediatric ulcerative colitis. Libraries were prepared by immunoSEQ multiplex PCR; TCRdb keeps only in-frame clonotypes and omits some of them. The sample lists 5,000 or so clones; 85% to 90% were seen once. Sequenced material: blood. These receptors were obtained from a girl between 10 and 17 years old who was a control in a study of pediatric ulcerative colitis.

This clone was counted between two and nine times. This sequence joins TRBV10-3 and TRBJ1-5, with TRBD1 identical over 8 bases. The germline CDR1 and CDR2 sequences are ENHRY and SYGVKD. The length of the CDR3 is 15 residues. Trimming cost V 3 bases and J 5 bases; bases outside gene matches: 6. The CDR3 bases are TGTGCCATCAGTGAAGGATCAGGGGGCTATCAGCCCCAGCATTTT. Amino acids: CAISEGSGGYQPQHF.

The chain links TRBV28 to TRBJ2-6, with TRBD2 matching over 14 bases. V trimming: 5 bases; J trimming: 3 bases; junction bases outside the gene matches: 6. Germline assignment: CDR1 MDHEN and CDR2 SYDVKM. The CDR3 extends over 18 amino acids. The CDR3, as DNA: TGTGCCAGCAGTAGGCCGGGACTAGCGGGAGTTGGGGCCAACGTCCTGACTTTC. Translation gives CASSRPGLAGVGANVLTF.

This chain connects TRBV5-1 to TRBJ2-3; no reliable D call. The CDR3 extends over 14 amino acids. CDR1 and CDR2 from the germline V gene are SGHRS and YFSETQ. V gave up 0 bases and J gave up 5 bases, with 10 bases separating them. The DNA of the CDR3 is TGCGCCAGCAGCTTGGAATGGGTCGGAGATACGCAGTATTTT. Its protein is CASSLEWVGDTQYF.

This clone was seen once. The chain couples TRBV6-5 to TRBJ1-4; perhaps TRBD1 as D (5 bases). The V gene lost 8 bases and the J gene lost 8 bases, with 15 bases spanning the gap. Germline CDR1 reads MNHEY; CDR2 reads SVGAGI. The CDR3 has 13 residues. CDR3 region: CASHGTQKEKLFF. The CDR3 DNA follows: TGTGCCAGCCATGGGACTCAAAAGGAAAAACTGTTTTTT.

The chain combines TRBV5-4 with TRBJ2-7; the D is unclear. Trimming removed 2 bases at V and 5 bases at J, with 5 bases between. Germline CDR1 is SGHNT and CDR2 is YYREEE (reference sequence). The CDR3 is 11 amino acids. The CDR3 here is CASSFSDEQYF. In nucleotides, the CDR3 is TGTGCCAGCAGCTTTTCCGACGAGCAGTACTTC. The whole variable domain, filled in from reference TRBV5-4 and TRBJ2-7, reads ETGVTQSPTHLIKTRGQQVTLRCSSQSGHNTVSWYQQALGQGPQFIFQYYREEENGRGNFPPRFSGLQFPNYSSELNVNALELDDSALYLCASSFSDEQYFGPGTRLTVT.

V gene TRBV7-9 combines with J gene TRBJ2-7, with D perhaps given as TRBD1 or TRBD2 (5 bases each). The CDR3 contains 18 residues. Per germline, CDR1 SEHNR and CDR2 FQNEAQ (reference sequence). Trimming stripped 2 bases from V and 4 bases from J, with 24 bases between. The CDR3 nucleotides are TGTGCCAGCAGCTTATTTCCAACTTCGGGACGGGCTTTATACGAGCAGTACTTC. It is translated as CASSLFPTSGRALYEQYF.

The chain combines TRBV30 with TRBJ1-1; 7 positions agree with TRBD1. CDR3 length: 14 residues. Germline CDR1 is GTSNPN and CDR2 is SVGIG (reference sequence). V dropped 5 bases and J dropped 1; count of bases not matched to a gene: 7. The CDR3 spells CAWARGQWNTEAFF. Written as DNA, the CDR3 is TGTGCCTGGGCTAGGGGACAGTGGAACACTGAAGCTTTCTTT.

The V and J genes are TRBV18 and TRBJ2-3; D not certain. The CDR3 consists of 16 residues. Trimming shortened V by 3 bases and J by 0 bases, and 13 bases separated the two germline ends. CDR1 and CDR2 from the germline V gene are KGHSH and LQKENI. The CDR3, as DNA: TGTGCCAGCTCACCCCTCCTTGCGTCCAGCACAGATACGCAGTATTTT. It translates to CASSPLLASSTDTQYF.

The chain carries TRBV19 and TRBJ2-1, with TRBD2 matching over 13 bases. V gave up 5 bases and J gave up 0 bases; unmatched junction bases: 13. The CDR3 has 20 amino acids. CDR1 is LNHDA, CDR2 SQIVND, per germline (reference sequence). In nucleotides, the CDR3 is TGTGCCAGTAGTGTCATGACTAGCGGGAGGACTCTCAGCTCCTACAATGAGCAGTTCTTC. Its protein is CASSVMTSGRTLSSYNEQFF.

This chain connects TRBV6-5 to TRBJ1-5; 9 bases are a match to TRBD1. Germline CDR1 is MNHEY and CDR2 is SVGAGI. The CDR3 loop spans 14 amino acids. The trim removed 6 bases at V and 6 bases at J, leaving 6 bases unmatched. In DNA form, the CDR3 reads TGTGCCAGCAGCGACGGACAGGGGTTTCAGCCCCAGCATTTT. This sequence encodes CASSDGQGFQPQHF.

V usage is TRBV30 and J usage is TRBJ1-4; no definite D call. CDR3 size: 12 residues. The V and J ends lost 8 bases and 4 bases respectively, with 11 bases between them. Germline lookup yields CDR1 GTSNPN and CDR2 SVGIG (reference sequence). The DNA of the CDR3 is TGTGCCAGCGACTTCAGTAATGAAAAACTGTTTTTT. This encodes CASDFSNEKLFF.

The chain is built from TRBV5-8 and TRBJ1-3, with D unclear. Trimming removed 3 bases from V and 6 bases from J, with 7 bases in between. CDR3 length: 12 amino acids. Germline-derived CDR1 and CDR2 are SGHTS and YDEGEE. CDR3 DNA: TGTGCCAGCAGCTCGGCAGCAAACACCATATATTTT. It encodes CASSSAANTIYF.

The chain has TRBV6-4 and TRBJ2-7, with D perhaps TRBD1 or TRBD2 (6 bases each). The V end lost 7 bases, the J end lost 4 bases, and 20 bases lay between the germline ends. This CDR3 region has 15 residues. CDR1 MRHNA and CDR2 SNTAGT come from the germline V gene. This CDR3 reads CASNRKQGGMYEQYF. The DNA for the CDR3 is TGTGCCAGCAATAGGAAACAGGGAGGAATGTACGAGCAGTACTTC.

The CDR3 DNA sequence: TGTGCCAGCAGTTACTCGCTAACGGGGGGCAATGAGCAGTTCTTC. Translated, it gives CASSYSLTGGNEQFF. This chain connects TRBV6-5 to TRBJ2-1, with 7 bases aligning to TRBD2. V trimming: 0 bases; J trimming: 6 bases; junction bases outside the gene matches: 5. The CDR3 contains 15 residues. The germline CDR1 and CDR2 sequences are MNHEY and SVGAGI.

The chain couples TRBV7-9 to TRBJ2-3; D perhaps matches TRBD1 (7 bases). The CDR3 covers 16 residues. The ends were cut back, 3 bases at V and 6 bases at J, with 19 bases in the middle. Germline CDR1 and CDR2: SEHNR and FQNEAQ (reference sequence). The CDR3 loop reads CASSLHRGTASDTQYF. CDR3 coding DNA: TGTGCCAGCAGCTTGCATCGCGGGACAGCATCTGATACGCAGTATTTT.

The chain uses TRBV7-2 and TRBJ1-3; possible D gene TRBD1, 6 bases. V lost 2 bases and J lost 6, with 14 bases in between. CDR3 size: 15 residues. Germline values: CDR1 SGHTA, CDR2 FQGNSA. As DNA, the CDR3 is TGTGCCAGCAGCTTAAGTTGGGCAGGGGTAAACACCATATATTTT. It encodes CASSLSWAGVNTIYF. The variable domain in full, completed from reference TRBV7-2 and TRBJ1-3, reads GAGVSQSPSNKVTEKGKDVELRCDPISGHTALYWYRQSLGQGLEFLIYFQGNSAPDKSGLPSDRFSAERTGGSVSTLTIQRTQQEDSAVYLCASSLSWAGVNTIYFGEGSWLTVV.

The gene calls are TRBV5-1 and TRBJ2-7, with 7 positions matching TRBD1. This CDR3 spans 14 amino acids. The germline V gene encodes CDR1 SGHRS and CDR2 YFSETQ. Trimming cost V 3 bases and J 3 bases; bases outside gene matches: 6. The CDR3: CASSSDRVNYEQYF. The CDR3 nucleotides read TGCGCCAGCAGCTCAGACAGGGTCAACTACGAGCAGTACTTC.

This sequence joins TRBV28 and TRBJ2-4; D is unresolved. The V and J ends lost 6 bases and 1 base respectively, with 13 bases between them. Looked up from germline, CDR1 is MDHEN and CDR2 is SYDVKM. The CDR3 consists of 15 residues. The CDR3 coding sequence is TGTGCCAGCAGACCCTCGGGTAGGGCCAAAAACATTCAGTACTTC. It yields the protein CASRPSGRAKNIQYF.

The CDR3 nucleotides read TGTGCCAGCAGCTCCCTACAGGGAGGGGGCTATGGCTACACCTTC. Its translation: CASSSLQGGGYGYTF. The gene calls are TRBV11-2 and TRBJ1-2; TRBD1 is a possible D gene (6 bases). Germline CDR1 is SGHAT and CDR2 is FQNNGV. The length of the CDR3 is 15 residues. V was trimmed by 4 bases and J by 4 bases, leaving 16 bases between them.

V gene TRBV27 combines with J gene TRBJ2-7; D perhaps matches TRBD1 (6 bases). Germline-derived CDR1 and CDR2 are MNHEY and SMNVEV (reference sequence). The CDR3 is made up of 17 amino acids. V lost 5 bases, J lost 0 bases, and 20 bases lay in between. CDR3 in DNA: TGTGCCAGCAGTATTCAGGGGCCCCTACCTCGCTCCTACGAGCAGTACTTC. Its protein is CASSIQGPLPRSYEQYF.

The genes are TRBV11-2 and TRBJ2-6; the D is unclear. CDR3 size: 14 residues. Germline lookup yields CDR1 SGHAT and CDR2 FQNNGV. V lost 1 base and J 0 bases, leaving 1 base between the germline ends. The CDR3 DNA follows: TGTGCCAGCAGCTTAGCCTCTGGGGCCAACGTCCTGACTTTC. Translated: CASSLASGANVLTF.

The gene calls are TRBV10-2 and TRBJ1-1; the D is unclear. The CDR3 contains 13 residues. The germline gives CDR1 WSHSY, CDR2 SAAADI. V was clipped by 3 bases and J by 1 base, with 6 bases between them. The CDR3 coding sequence is TGCGCCAGCAGTGACACAAGGAACACTGAAGCTTTCTTT. Encoded protein: CASSDTRNTEAFF.

This chain links TRBV20-1 with TRBJ2-7; weak D call: TRBD2 (6 bases). Germline loops: CDR1 DFQATT, CDR2 SNEGSKA (reference sequence). This CDR3 region has 11 residues. V lost 3 bases to trimming and J lost 7 bases, with 10 bases between them. CDR3 DNA sequence: TGCAGTGCTAGGACTAGTTTGGAGCAGTACTTC. It is translated as CSARTSLEQYF.

The rearrangement uses TRBV28 and TRBJ1-1; the D is unclear. Trimming cost V 6 bases and J 0 bases, with 14 bases left between them. The CDR3 totals 15 residues. In germline, CDR1 is MDHEN, CDR2 SYDVKM. The CDR3 DNA sequence: TGTGCCAGCAGGCGGAGAACGAACATGAACACTGAAGCTTTCTTT. Its protein product is CASRRRTNMNTEAFF.

This clone was seen just once. V usage is TRBV13 and J usage is TRBJ2-5; 7 nucleotides agree with TRBD1. V gave up 5 bases and J gave up 5 bases; unmatched junction bases: 11. The CDR3 covers 15 residues. CDR1 and CDR2 from the germline V gene are PRHDT and FYEKMQ (reference sequence). As DNA, the CDR3 is TGTGCCAGCAGCCCCGACAGGGCCGGGACGGAGACCCAGTACTTC. Translating it yields CASSPDRAGTETQYF.

The count of this clone is one. V gene TRBV5-1 combines with J gene TRBJ1-2; D perhaps matches TRBD1 (5 bases). The CDR3 is 13 amino acids. Germline V gene data show CDR1 as SGHRS and CDR2 as YFSETQ. V gave up 5 bases and J gave up 1 base, with 9 bases separating them. The CDR3 sequence is CASSRGVNYGYTF. The CDR3 nucleotides are TGCGCCAGCAGTAGGGGAGTTAACTATGGCTACACCTTC.

In this sample, this clone turned up once. The genes are TRBV18 and TRBJ1-1; D is undetermined. Trimming stripped 2 bases from V and 1 base from J, with 5 bases between. This CDR3 region has 13 residues. Germline-derived CDR1 and CDR2 are KGHSH and LQKENI. This CDR3 reads CASSPNGNTEAFF. In DNA form, the CDR3 reads TGTGCCAGCTCACCAAATGGGAACACTGAAGCTTTCTTT.

This clone was picked up one time. This chain joins TRBV30 and TRBJ1-1; TRBD1 is a possible D gene (5 bases). The CDR3 runs 15 residues. CDR1 and CDR2 (germline): GTSNPN, SVGIG (reference sequence). V lost 2 bases and J 4 bases, leaving 17 bases between the germline ends. The DNA for the CDR3 is TGTGCCTGGAGTCCCCCAGGGCGCCAGGGCACTGAAGCTTTCTTT. Protein product: CAWSPPGRQGTEAFF.

The chain joins TRBV27 to TRBJ2-1, with 11 bases lining up with TRBD2. V trimming: 3 bases; J trimming: 4 bases; junction bases outside the gene matches: 5. This CDR3 has 16 amino acids. Germline CDR1 and CDR2: MNHEY and SMNVEV (reference sequence). The CDR3 DNA is TGTGCCAGCAGTTTCGAAGGGACTAGCGGATACAATGAGCAGTTCTTC. It encodes CASSFEGTSGYNEQFF.